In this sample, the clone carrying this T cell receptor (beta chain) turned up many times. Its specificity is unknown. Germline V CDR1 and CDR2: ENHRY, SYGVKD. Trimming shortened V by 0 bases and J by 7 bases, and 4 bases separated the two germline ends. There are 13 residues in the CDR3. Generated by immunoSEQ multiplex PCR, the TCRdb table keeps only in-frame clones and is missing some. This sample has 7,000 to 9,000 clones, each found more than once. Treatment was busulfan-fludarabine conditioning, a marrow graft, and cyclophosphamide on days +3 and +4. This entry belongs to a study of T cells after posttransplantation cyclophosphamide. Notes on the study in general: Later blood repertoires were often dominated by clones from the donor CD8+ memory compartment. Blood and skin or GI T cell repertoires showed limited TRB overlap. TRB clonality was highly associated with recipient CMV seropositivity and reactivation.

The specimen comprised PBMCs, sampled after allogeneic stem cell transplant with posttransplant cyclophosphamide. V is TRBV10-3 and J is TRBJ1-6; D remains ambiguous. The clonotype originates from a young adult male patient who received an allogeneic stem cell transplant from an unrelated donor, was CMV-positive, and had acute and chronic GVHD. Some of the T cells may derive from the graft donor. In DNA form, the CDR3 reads TGTGCCATCAGTGAGTCGAGGAATTCACCCCTCCACTTT. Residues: CAISESRNSPLHF.